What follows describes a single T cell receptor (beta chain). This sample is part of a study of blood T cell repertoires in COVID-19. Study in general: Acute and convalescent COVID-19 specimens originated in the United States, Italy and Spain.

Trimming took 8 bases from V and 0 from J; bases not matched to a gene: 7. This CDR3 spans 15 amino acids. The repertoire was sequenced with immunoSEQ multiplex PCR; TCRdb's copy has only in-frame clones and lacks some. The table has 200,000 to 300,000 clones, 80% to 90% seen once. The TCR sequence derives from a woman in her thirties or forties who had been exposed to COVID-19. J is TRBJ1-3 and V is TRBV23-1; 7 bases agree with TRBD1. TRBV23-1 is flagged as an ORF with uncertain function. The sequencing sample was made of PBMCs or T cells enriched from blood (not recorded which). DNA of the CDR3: TGCGCCAGCTTCACCGACAGGGACTCTGGAAACACCATATATTTT. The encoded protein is CASFTDRDSGNTIYF.